This TCR beta chain was retrieved from a study of identical twins. The length of the CDR3 is 13 residues. Looked up from germline, CDR1 is ENHRY and CDR2 is SYGVKD. Between the trimmed V and J ends, which lost 4 bases and 8 bases, there was a span of 12 bases. TCRdb processed the 5' RACE reads anew with MiXCR; each CDR3 protein has one entry. Among some 500,000 distinct CDR3 sequences listed, 14% were seen once. This clonotype showed up just a few times. This sample was shared with a second study, whose subject was yellow fever vaccine responses in identical twins.

The J gene is TRBJ2-1, the V gene TRBV10-3; D is possibly TRBD2 (5 bases). The sequence was collected from a woman between 18 and 29 years old in good health. Sequencing used CD4+ T cells sorted from blood. DNA for the CDR3: TGTGCCATCAGTGCCAGCGGAAGCCATGAGCAGTTCTTC. Translated, it gives CAISASGSHEQFF.